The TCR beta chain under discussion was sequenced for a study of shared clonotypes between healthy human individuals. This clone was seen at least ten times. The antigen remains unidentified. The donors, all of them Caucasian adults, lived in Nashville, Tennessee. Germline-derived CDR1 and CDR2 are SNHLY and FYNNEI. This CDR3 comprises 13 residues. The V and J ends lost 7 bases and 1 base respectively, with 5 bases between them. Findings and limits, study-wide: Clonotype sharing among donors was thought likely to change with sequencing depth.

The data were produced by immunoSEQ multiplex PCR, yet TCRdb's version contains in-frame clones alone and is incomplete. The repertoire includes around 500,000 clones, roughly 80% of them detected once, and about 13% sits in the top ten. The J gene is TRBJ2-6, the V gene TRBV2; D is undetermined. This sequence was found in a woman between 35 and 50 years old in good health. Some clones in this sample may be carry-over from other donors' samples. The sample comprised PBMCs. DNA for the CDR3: TGTGCCAGCAAAAATTCTGGGGCCAACGTCCTGACTTTC. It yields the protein CASKNSGANVLTF.